A single sample is the source of the 3 T cell receptor beta chains below, sequenced in a study of T-cell reconstitution after alpha-beta-depleted transplantation in children. The TCRbeta library incorporated unique molecular identifiers. Using its own MiXCR run on the PCR reads, TCRdb lists one record per CDR3 protein. The sample lists some 200,000 distinct CDR3 sequences; 7% to 9% were seen once. Here the sequenced sample was PBMCs, mostly from graft donor cells, taken 360 days after TCRalphabeta/CD19-depleted stem cell transplant. These receptors were collected from a male patient aged 2 to 10 who had a stem cell transplant for acute myeloid leukemia, so the T cells may come from the graft donor.

This clonotype was recorded many times. The chain has TRBV29-1 and TRBJ2-1; D gene unclear. This CDR3 region has 14 residues. Germline loops: CDR1 SQVTM, CDR2 ANQGSEA. The V end lost 4 bases, the J end lost 5 bases, and 15 bases lay between the germline ends. CDR3 region: CSVVGFSVHNEQFF. The CDR3 DNA sequence: TGCAGCGTTGTTGGTTTCTCGGTACACAATGAGCAGTTCTTC.

This clonotype was counted only a few times. The chain carries TRBV12-3 or TRBV12-4 and TRBJ1-1; D may be TRBD1 (5 bases). CDR3 length: 13 amino acids. V dropped 7 bases and J dropped 5 bases, with 14 bases sitting between them. The CDR3 here is CASTHLGGTEAFF. CDR3 nucleotide sequence: TGTGCCAGCACTCACCTCGGGGGGACTGAAGCTTTCTTT.

The chain uses TRBV5-4 and TRBJ2-7, with D possibly matching TRBD1 (6 bases). CDR3 length: 14 amino acids. Germline values: CDR1 SGHNT, CDR2 YYREEE (reference sequence). Trimming cost V 2 bases and J 0 bases, with 9 bases left between them. The CDR3 DNA reads as TGTGCCAGCAGCTTCAGGGGTAGCTCCTACGAGCAGTACTTC. Translation gives CASSFRGSSYEQYF.